This is a list of T cell receptor beta chains from one sample in a study of T-cell reconstitution after alpha-beta-depleted transplantation in children. In TCRdb, the PCR reads were re-called with MiXCR into one record per CDR3 protein. The table has 360,000 or so distinct CDR3 sequences, just over 20% seen once; the top ten hold around 4%. This material consisted of PBMCs from the stem cell graft donor, taken from the stem cell graft. The receptors were gathered from a human donor who donated a stem cell graft to a child with acute myeloid leukemia. Both conserved end residues are part of each CDR3. A D gene is named only where the DNA matches it firmly. Clone size appears in some rows only: once, few, many, or a class for an expanded clone.

CDR3 protein: CASSLSRPNEKLFF
CDR3 DNA: TGTGCCAGCAGTTTGTCACGCCCTAATGAAAAACTGTTTTTT
clone size: -
V gene: TRBV27
D gene: -
J gene: TRBJ1-4

CDR3 protein: CASSLGGAGHNEQFF
CDR3 DNA: TGCGCCAGCAGCTTGGGGGGCGCTGGACACAATGAGCAGTTCTTC
clone size: few
V gene: TRBV5-1
D gene: -
J gene: TRBJ2-1

CDR3 protein: CASSFGTDSQEAQYF
CDR3 DNA: TGTGCCAGCAGTTTCGGGACCGATTCACAAGAGGCCCAGTACTTC
clone size: few
V gene: TRBV12-3/TRBV12-4
D gene: -
J gene: TRBJ2-5

CDR3 protein: CASSPLRTGLLSSYEQYF
CDR3 DNA: TGCGCCAGCAGCCCACTTAGGACGGGACTCTTGAGCTCCTACGAGCAGTACTTC
clone size: few
V gene: TRBV4-1
D gene: -
J gene: TRBJ2-7

CDR3 protein: CASRGTGSGANVLTF
CDR3 DNA: TGTGCCAGCAGGGGGACAGGGTCTGGGGCCAACGTCCTGACTTTC
clone size: -
V gene: TRBV12-3/TRBV12-4
D gene: TRBD1
J gene: TRBJ2-6

CDR3 protein: CSVSRRLDRGEQFF
CDR3 DNA: TGCAGCGTTTCCCGCCGACTAGATCGCGGTGAGCAGTTCTTC
clone size: -
V gene: TRBV29-1
D gene: -
J gene: TRBJ2-1

CDR3 protein: CSALRGPDTQYF
CDR3 DNA: TGCAGCGCATTACGGGGTCCAGATACGCAGTATTTT
clone size: few
V gene: TRBV29-1
D gene: -
J gene: TRBJ2-3

CDR3 protein: CSAGPSGSLSNEQFF
CDR3 DNA: TGCAGTGCTGGCCCTAGCGGCAGTCTGAGTAATGAGCAGTTCTTC
clone size: few
V gene: TRBV20-1
D gene: TRBD2
J gene: TRBJ2-1

CDR3 protein: CASSLAGNTYEQYF
CDR3 DNA: TGCGCCAGCAGCTTGGCTGGAAATACCTACGAGCAGTACTTC
clone size: -
V gene: TRBV5-1
D gene: -
J gene: TRBJ2-7

CDR3 protein: CASSLVRVVGSYNEQFF
CDR3 DNA: TGTGCCAGCAGCTTAGTAAGGGTAGTAGGCTCCTACAATGAGCAGTTCTTC
clone size: -
V gene: TRBV7-2
D gene: -
J gene: TRBJ2-1

CDR3 protein: CASSGTSYEQYF
CDR3 DNA: TGTGCCAGCAGTGGGACCTCCTACGAGCAGTACTTC
clone size: many
V gene: TRBV12-3/TRBV12-4
D gene: -
J gene: TRBJ2-7

CDR3 protein: CASSLGQGGSYEQYF
CDR3 DNA: TGTGCCAGCAGCTTGGGACAGGGAGGGAGCTACGAGCAGTACTTC
clone size: -
V gene: TRBV5-8
D gene: -
J gene: TRBJ2-7

CDR3 protein: CASSFFSLADTDTQYF
CDR3 DNA: TGTGCCAGCAGCTTCTTCTCACTGGCGGACACAGATACGCAGTATTTT
clone size: few
V gene: TRBV7-9
D gene: -
J gene: TRBJ2-3

CDR3 protein: CASSPSPGPYEQYF
CDR3 DNA: TGTGCCAGCTCACCATCGCCAGGCCCCTACGAGCAGTACTTC
clone size: -
V gene: TRBV18
D gene: -
J gene: TRBJ2-7

CDR3 protein: CSASRAQLIYEQYF
CDR3 DNA: TGCAGTGCTAGTCGGGCCCAGTTAATCTACGAGCAGTACTTC
clone size: many
V gene: TRBV20-1
D gene: -
J gene: TRBJ2-7

CDR3 protein: CASRGGQNNEQFF
CDR3 DNA: TGTGCCAGCAGGGGAGGACAGAACAATGAGCAGTTCTTC
clone size: many
V gene: TRBV9
D gene: -
J gene: TRBJ2-1

CDR3 protein: CASTGQGSYEQYF
CDR3 DNA: TGCGCCAGCACCGGACAGGGAAGTTACGAGCAGTACTTC
clone size: many
V gene: TRBV10-2
D gene: TRBD1
J gene: TRBJ2-7